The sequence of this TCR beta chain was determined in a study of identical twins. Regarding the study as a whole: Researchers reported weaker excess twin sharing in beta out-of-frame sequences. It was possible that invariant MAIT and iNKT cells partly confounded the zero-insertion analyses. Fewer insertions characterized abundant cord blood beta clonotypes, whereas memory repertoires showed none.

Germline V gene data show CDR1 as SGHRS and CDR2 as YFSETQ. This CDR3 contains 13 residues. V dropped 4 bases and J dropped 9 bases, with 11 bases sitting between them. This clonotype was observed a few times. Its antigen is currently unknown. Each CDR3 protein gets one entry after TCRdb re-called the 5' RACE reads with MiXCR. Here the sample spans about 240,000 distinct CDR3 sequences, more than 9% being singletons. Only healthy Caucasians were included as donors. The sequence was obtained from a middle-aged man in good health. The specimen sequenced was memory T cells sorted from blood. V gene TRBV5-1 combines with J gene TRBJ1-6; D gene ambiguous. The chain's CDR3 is CASSATEGSPLHF. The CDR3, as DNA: TGCGCCAGCAGCGCGACCGAAGGTTCACCCCTCCACTTT.